Reported below is one TCR beta chain. The data originate from a study of blood T cell repertoires in COVID-19. Study-wide background: The study drew acute and convalescent COVID-19 samples from the United States, Italy and Spain. Sources were T cells, B-cell-depleted T cells, or PBMCs; the material itself was cDNA or gDNA.

Methods used by the authors: Estimation of nucleated cell counts relied on the amplification of reference gene primers. The method was immunoSEQ multiplex PCR; TCRdb's version includes in-frame clones alone and lacks a portion of them. Clonal size and the V and J genes are those of that table, whereas D and trimming came from the DNA. Of tens of thousands of clones listed, over 70% were seen once; the top ten hold approximately 12%. The CDR3 is made up of 14 amino acids. V was trimmed by 6 bases and J by 1 base, leaving 12 bases between them. The germline V gene encodes CDR1 WSHSY and CDR2 SAAADI. The chain couples TRBV10-2 to TRBJ1-1; tentative D call: TRBD1 (5 bases). The clonotype comes from a man aged 80 or over with acute or convalescent COVID-19. The sample was peripheral blood. CDR3 coding DNA: TGCGCCAGCAGCGGGGACTCCTCGAACACTGAAGCTTTCTTT. Translating gives CASSGDSSNTEAFF.